Listed below are T cell receptor beta chains from one sample, sequenced in a study of cytomegalovirus exposure and HLA in healthy donors. Here immunoSEQ multiplex PCR was the method, and the copy in TCRdb shows in-frame clones only, minus some. The data hold tens of thousands of clones, with over 60% observed a single time. Sequenced sample: PBMCs. Source of these receptors: a middle-aged man in good health and CMV-seropositive. Each CDR3 is given with its conserved first and last residue.

>TRBV7-8|TRBJ1-1
CASSPGWAGPTMNTEAFF
>TRBV14|TRBJ1-1
CASSQGGTGRRNTEAFF
>TRBV19|TRBJ1-2
CASSIDYSRDRHGYTF
>TRBV7-2|TRBJ2-3
CASSQVPPLAGGSTDTQYF
>TRBV2|TRBJ2-2
CASSLTGGRSGELFF
>TRBV30|TRBJ1-1
CAWSSYRETEAFF
>TRBV10-1|TRBJ2-2
CASSDIGLADRTGELFF
>TRBV9|TRBJ2-1
CASSIGTGGRNEQFF
>TRBV19|TRBJ1-5
CASREGTGNQPQHF
>TRBV6-5|TRBJ1-6
CASSYRGINSPLHF
>TRBV28|TRBJ1-3
CASSLVAVSGNTIYF
>TRBV18|TRBJ2-1
CASSRGNEQFF
>TRBV11-2|TRBJ2-7
CASRHRAASYEQYF
>TRBV5-5|TRBJ1-1
CASSRTGGYSNTEAFF
>TRBV9|TRBJ2-3
CASSAPLLASTDTQYF
>TRBV29-1|TRBJ2-7
CSVGGQGAGEQYF
>TRBV28|TRBJ2-1
CASSFWVETAKQFF
>TRBV5-1|TRBJ2-5
CASRGTRASAETQYF
>TRBV5-6|TRBJ1-3
CASSSPGRSSSGNTIYF
>TRBV7-2|TRBJ2-7
CASSLAFGQGTYEQYF
>TRBV5-4|TRBJ2-3
CASSLAGTDTQYF
>TRBV11-2|TRBJ2-3
CASSPSVGSPIFFTDTQYF
>TRBV5-6|TRBJ1-2
CASSFFQVRYGYTF
>TRBV5-5|TRBJ1-1
CASSFVQGSNTEAFF
>TRBV27|TRBJ2-7
CASRPITSSYEQYF
>TRBV12-2|TRBJ2-3
CASRSRVGDTQYF
>TRBV9|TRBJ1-2
CASSLGGGANYGYTF
>TRBV12-5|TRBJ1-2
CASGLGTVNYGYTF
>TRBV30|TRBJ1-2
CASARDRVYGYTF
>TRBV7-9|TRBJ2-1
CASSVGGSYNEQFF
>TRBV19|TRBJ2-7
CASRPAGGPSYEQYF
>TRBV5-1|TRBJ1-3
CASSLEGRTGNTIYF
>TRBV9|TRBJ2-2
CASSLALAGVGTGELFF
>TRBV29-1|TRBJ2-1
CSVARQGAGNEQFF
>TRBV27|TRBJ2-6
CASSLWGVTTSGPSGANVLTF
>TRBV11-2|TRBJ1-2
CASSRTSYGYTF
>TRBV27|TRBJ2-7
CASSPRQGPYEQYF
>TRBV6-5|TRBJ1-1
CASSRGNTEAFF
>TRBV7-2|TRBJ1-6
CASSLARTGDSPLHF
>TRBV10-2|TRBJ1-5
CASGGTGYSNQPQHF
>TRBV4-1|TRBJ2-7
CASSQGPIGYEQYF
>TRBV11-3|TRBJ2-7
CASSSTGLHEQYF
>TRBV2|TRBJ2-1
CASSPPTSGRLVEQFF
>TRBV27|TRBJ1-1
CASSLLSYGMNTEAFF
>TRBV5-1|TRBJ2-3
CASSPSTSGSSTDTQYF
>TRBV11-2|TRBJ2-7
CASSASGRASYEQYF
>TRBV9|TRBJ2-2
CASSVAGGGTGELFF
>TRBV30|TRBJ2-3
CAWSARDRTSDTQYF
>TRBV5-4|TRBJ1-3
CASSLDQAISGNTIYF
>TRBV2|TRBJ1-1
CARGQGAPGTEAFF
>TRBV19|TRBJ1-2
CASERRGPNYGYTF
>TRBV5-6|TRBJ2-6
CASSLQGSGANVLTF
>TRBV9|TRBJ1-6
CASSVAGQGVSPLHF
>TRBV29-1|TRBJ2-1
CSVTPGTGQREQFF
>TRBV7-9|TRBJ2-7
CAVGGEQYF
>TRBV7-8|TRBJ2-1
CASSFKPSETYNEQFF
>TRBV19|TRBJ2-6
CASSIAATADSGANVLTF
>TRBV29-1|TRBJ2-5
CSVGLAGATQYF